Detailed here is one T cell receptor beta chain. V lost 0 bases and J lost 4, with 16 bases in between. Germline CDR1 SGHRS, CDR2 YFSETQ. The CDR3 length is 16 residues. The repertoire was sequenced with immunoSEQ multiplex PCR; TCRdb's copy has only in-frame clones and lacks some. The table includes roughly 120,000 clones, around three quarters detected once. The data were taken from a study of blood T cell repertoires in COVID-19. For the study at large: The United States, Italy and Spain supplied acute and convalescent COVID-19 samples. PBMCs, B-cell-depleted T cells, or T cells provided the cDNA or gDNA that made up the material.

Material: peripheral blood. The rearrangement links TRBV5-1 to TRBJ1-1, with a possible D match to TRBD1 (5 bases). This receptor was taken from a woman aged 60-75 years with acute or convalescent COVID-19. In nucleotides, the CDR3 is TGCGCCAGCAGCTTGGGATCGGGGGTCCGGATCACTGAAGCTTTCTTT. Protein sequence: CASSLGSGVRITEAFF.